This T cell receptor (beta chain) was recorded in a study of molecular identifiers for immune sequencing clone quantification. In the case of this clonotype: The junction shows a germline mismatch at one end, possibly a read error.

Each CDR3 protein gets one entry after TCRdb re-called the PCR reads with MiXCR. Of about half a million distinct CDR3 sequences in the sample, under 30% are singletons; the top ten hold roughly 0.79%. The V gene's germline CDR1 is LGHDT and CDR2 YNNKEL (reference sequence). This CDR3 region has 15 residues. The rearrangement joins TRBV3-1 to TRBJ2-1, with D unclear. The sequence was collected from a human donor in good health. Some libraries in this study had Jurkat cell RNA spiked in. Sample: naive CD8+ T cells from blood, with Jurkat cell RNA spiked in. Documented subset: FACS-sorted CD8+CD4-CCR7+CD45RA+ naive T cells. Here the CDR3 DNA reads TGCGCCAGCAGCCAAGAAGACGTGGGGTACAATGAGCAGTTCTTC. This codes for CASSQEDVGYNEQFF.